The clone carrying this T cell receptor beta chain came up a few times. TCRdb fed the reads into MiXCR, producing one record per CDR3 protein. The sample yields roughly 150,000 distinct CDR3 sequences, roughly a quarter seen once. With V trimmed by 0 bases and J by 2 bases, 2 bases remained unmatched. This CDR3 has 15 amino acids. In germline, CDR1 is SGDLS, CDR2 YYNGEE. The sample is drawn from a study of T cell repertoires in cytomegalovirus infection. The genes are TRBV9 and TRBJ2-1, with TRBD2 identical over 7 bases. The source material was PBMCs. The sequence was collected from a human donor in good health (CMV status not recorded). Some clones in this sample may be carry-over from other donors' samples. CDR3 amino acids: CASSVAGGTYNEQFF. The CDR3, as DNA: TGTGCCAGCAGCGTAGCGGGAGGAACCTACAATGAGCAGTTCTTC. Full variable domain (remainder filled in from reference TRBV9 and TRBJ2-1): DSGVTQTPKHLITATGQRVTLRCSPRSGDLSVYWYQQSLDQGLQFLIQYYNGEERAKGNILERFSAQQFPDLHSELNLSSLELGDSALYFCASSVAGGTYNEQFFGPGTRLTVL.